This entry describes one T cell receptor beta chain. This record comes from a study of blood T cell repertoires in COVID-19. For the study at large: The United States, Italy and Spain were the sources of the acute and convalescent COVID-19 samples. PBMCs, B-cell-depleted T cells, or T cells were the source of the cDNA or gDNA that made up the material.

CDR3 length: 16 residues. In the source study's methods: It was from reference gene primer amplification that nucleated cell counts were estimated. The data were produced by immunoSEQ multiplex PCR, yet TCRdb's version contains in-frame clones alone and is incomplete. Clone size and V and J calls were adopted from that table, with D and trimming inferred from the DNA. Among 140,000 or so clones, approximately 80% were seen once, and the ten largest hold over 4%. The sequence was collected from a woman aged 50 to 60 with acute or convalescent COVID-19. The J gene is TRBJ2-1, the V gene TRBV7-5; TRBD2, the table's D call, was not compared with the DNA. TRBV7-5 is described as a pseudogene. Sequencing used peripheral blood. The CDR3 sequence is CARSLVVPSIYNEQFF. The CDR3 region has the DNA TGTGCCAGAAGCTTAGTAGTACCGTCGATTTACAATGAGCAGTTCTTC.